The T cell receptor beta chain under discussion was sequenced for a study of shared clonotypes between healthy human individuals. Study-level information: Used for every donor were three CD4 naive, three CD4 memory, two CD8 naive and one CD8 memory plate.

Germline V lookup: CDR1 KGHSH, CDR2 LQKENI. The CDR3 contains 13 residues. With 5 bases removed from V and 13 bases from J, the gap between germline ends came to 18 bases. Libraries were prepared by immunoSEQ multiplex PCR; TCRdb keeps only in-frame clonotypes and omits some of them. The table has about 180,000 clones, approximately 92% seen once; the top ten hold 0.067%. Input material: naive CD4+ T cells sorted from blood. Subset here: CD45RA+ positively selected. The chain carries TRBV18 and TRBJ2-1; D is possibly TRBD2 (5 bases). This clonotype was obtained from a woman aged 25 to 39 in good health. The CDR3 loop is CASSVGGRRGQFF. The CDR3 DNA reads TGTGCCAGCTCAGTAGGCGGGCGGCGAGGCCAGTTCTTC.